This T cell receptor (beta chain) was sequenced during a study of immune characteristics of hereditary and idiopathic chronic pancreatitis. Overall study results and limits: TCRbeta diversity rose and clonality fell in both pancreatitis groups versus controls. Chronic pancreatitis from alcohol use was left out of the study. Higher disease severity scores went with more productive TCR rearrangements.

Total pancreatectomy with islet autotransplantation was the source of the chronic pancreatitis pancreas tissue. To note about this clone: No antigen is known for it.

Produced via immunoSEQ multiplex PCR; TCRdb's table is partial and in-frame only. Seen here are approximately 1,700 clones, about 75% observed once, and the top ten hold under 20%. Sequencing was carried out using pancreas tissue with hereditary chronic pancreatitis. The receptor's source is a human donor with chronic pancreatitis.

The CDR3 spells CSTYSGSTEAFF. CDR3 DNA sequence: TGCAGCACTTACTCAGGGAGCACTGAAGCTTTCTTT. The chain uses TRBV29-1 and TRBJ1-1, with D possibly matching TRBD1 (5 bases). This CDR3 is 12 amino acids long. Germline V lookup: CDR1 SQVTM, CDR2 ANQGSEA. V was shortened by 8 bases and J by 4 bases, with 14 bases between the two germline ends. Drawing the rest from reference TRBV29-1 and TRBJ1-1, the complete variable domain is SAVISQKPSRDICQRGTSLTIQCQVDSQVTMMFWYRQQPGQSLTLIATANQGSEATYESGFVIDKFPISRPNLTFSTLTVSNMSPEDSSIYLCSTYSGSTEAFFGQGTRLTVV.